The 21 T cell receptor beta chains presented below share a single source sample, sequenced in a study of blood T cells in healthy people across ages. Through a sample-barcoded 5' primer and a J-beta primer mix, a second PCR was run for roughly 7 to 11 cycles. TCRdb reprocessed the 5' RACE reads with MiXCR, giving one entry per CDR3 protein. The sample has about 900,000 distinct CDR3 sequences, around 48% seen once. Material: blood. The source of these receptors is a man aged 30 to 45 in good health.

This clonotype has only a few counts. The rearrangement joins TRBV3-1 to TRBJ1-2; D gene uncertain. This CDR3 is built from 12 residues. Germline CDR1 LGHDT, CDR2 YNNKEL (reference sequence). The V and J ends lost 2 bases and 7 bases respectively, with 8 bases between them. CDR3 amino acids: CASSQNRFGYTF. The CDR3 coding sequence is TGTGCCAGCAGCCAAAACAGATTTGGCTACACCTTC.

This chain joins TRBV28 and TRBJ2-5; 11 nucleotides agree with TRBD1. The closer fit of TRBJ2-7 to the DNA end suggests the J call may be wrong. The V gene's germline CDR1 is MDHEN and CDR2 SYDVKM. The CDR3 runs 15 residues. CDR3 nucleotide sequence: TGTGCCAGCAGTCCACCGGGACAGGGGGTCGGCGAGCAGTACTTC. Protein product: CASSPPGQGVGEQYF.

This sequence joins TRBV5-1 and TRBJ1-1, with unresolved D. Germline V CDR1 and CDR2: SGHRS, YFSETQ. Trimming removed 0 bases from V and 1 base from J, with 7 bases in between. This CDR3 spans 14 amino acids. CDR3 region: CASSLGIPNTEAFF. CDR3 nucleotide sequence: TGCGCCAGCAGCTTGGGAATACCGAACACTGAAGCTTTCTTT.

The V gene is TRBV3-1, the J gene TRBJ1-1, with 8 bases fitting TRBD1. Germline V gene lookup returns CDR1 LGHDT and CDR2 YNNKEL (reference sequence). This CDR3 region has 13 residues. Trimming at V came to 1 base and at J to 5 bases, leaving 0 bases not matched to a gene. The CDR3, as DNA: TGTGCCAGCAGCCAAGGGACAGGGACTGAAGCTTTCTTT. This encodes CASSQGTGTEAFF.

This clonotype was observed a handful of times. CDR3 residues: CSAETPRLKANYGYTF. CDR3 DNA: TGCAGTGCCGAGACCCCCAGACTTAAAGCTAACTATGGCTACACCTTC. The genes are TRBV20-1 and TRBJ1-2; no firm D call. The CDR3 spans 16 residues. CDR1 DFQATT and CDR2 SNEGSKA come from the germline V gene (reference sequence). V was shortened by 6 bases and J by 0 bases, with 20 bases between the two germline ends.

V and J are TRBV10-3 and TRBJ1-6, with TRBD1 matching 8 bases. Germline CDR1 and CDR2: ENHRY and SYGVKD. Trimming removed 9 bases from V and 7 bases from J; junction bases left unmatched: 8. CDR3 length: 14 amino acids. CDR3 residues: CAIGEGTGNSPLHF. CDR3 nucleotides: TGTGCCATTGGGGAGGGGACAGGAAATTCACCCCTCCACTTT.

The V and J genes are TRBV6-5 and TRBJ2-1; tentative D call: TRBD1 (6 bases). This CDR3 is built from 12 residues. Germline CDR1 and CDR2: MNHEY and SVGAGI. V gave up 2 bases and J gave up 10 bases, with 9 bases separating them. The CDR3 DNA reads as TGTGCCAGCAGTTACCGAGGGACAGAGCAGTTCTTC. Its protein product is CASSYRGTEQFF.

The chain uses TRBV20-1 and TRBJ2-3; 16 nucleotides align to TRBD2. This CDR3 comprises 15 residues. Germline lookup yields CDR1 DFQATT and CDR2 SNEGSKA (reference sequence). V trimming: 4 bases; J trimming: 4 bases; junction bases outside the gene matches: 2. CDR3 amino acids: CSAKGLAGGPDTQYF. DNA for the CDR3: TGCAGTGCTAAGGGACTAGCGGGGGGGCCAGATACGCAGTATTTT.

This clonotype has more than one count but fewer than ten. The rearrangement joins TRBV10-3 to TRBJ1-4, with D tentatively TRBD1 (5 bases). Trimming pared 9 bases from V and 1 base from J, leaving 12 bases between. Germline values: CDR1 ENHRY, CDR2 SYGVKD. This CDR3 has 14 amino acids. For the CDR3, the DNA is TGTGCCATTTCGGGTGGGGGAACTAATGAAAAACTGTTTTTT. Its translation: CAISGGGTNEKLFF.

This clonotype was seen once. V gene TRBV7-9 combines with J gene TRBJ1-6; D gene uncertain. CDR3 size: 14 residues. CDR1 and CDR2 from the germline V gene are SEHNR and FQNEAQ (reference sequence). The V and J ends lost 4 bases and 7 bases respectively, with 11 bases between them. The CDR3 is CASSSPDRNSPLHF. The CDR3 DNA reads as TGTGCCAGCAGCTCACCCGACCGAAATTCACCCCTCCACTTT.

This sequence joins TRBV28 and TRBJ1-1; tentatively, D is TRBD1 (5 bases). V lost 3 bases, J lost 6 bases, and 17 bases lay in between. There are 15 residues in the CDR3. Germline-derived CDR1 and CDR2 are MDHEN and SYDVKM. The CDR3 region has the DNA TGTGCCAGCAGTTTCCGGGGGGGGGGACTCTCTGAAGCTTTCTTT. Translated: CASSFRGGGLSEAFF.

The genes are TRBV9 and TRBJ2-1, with 9 positions matching TRBD2. CDR1 SGDLS and CDR2 YYNGEE come from the germline V gene. Trimming removed 1 base from V and 5 bases from J; junction bases left unmatched: 7. The CDR3 loop spans 16 amino acids. CDR3 region: CASSVRLAGLDNEQFF. Here the CDR3 DNA reads TGTGCCAGCAGCGTACGTCTAGCGGGGCTGGACAATGAGCAGTTCTTC.

The chain carries TRBV12-3 or TRBV12-4 and TRBJ2-3, with D possibly matching TRBD2 (5 bases). The CDR3 has 15 residues. V dropped 4 bases and J dropped 0 bases, with 11 bases sitting between them. The CDR3: CASSSIRTSTDTQYF. CDR3 in DNA: TGTGCCAGCAGTTCCATCCGGACTAGCACAGATACGCAGTATTTT.

In this sample, this clonotype turned up a few times. The chain employs TRBV9 and TRBJ2-7; D gene uncertain. Trimming left V 3 bases short and J 3 bases short, with 13 bases between. The CDR3 loop spans 14 amino acids. The germline CDR1 and CDR2 sequences are SGDLS and YYNGEE. The CDR3 region is CASSDSALGYEQYF. CDR3 in DNA: TGTGCCAGCAGCGACTCAGCCTTGGGCTACGAGCAGTACTTC.

This clonotype appeared a single time. The chain links TRBV20-1 to TRBJ2-3; D is unclear. V was clipped by 3 bases and J by 4 bases, with 11 bases between them. Per the germline V gene, CDR1 is DFQATT and CDR2 is SNEGSKA (reference sequence). The CDR3 consists of 13 residues. The CDR3 is CSAREWGPDTQYF. Written as DNA, the CDR3 is TGCAGTGCTAGGGAGTGGGGTCCAGATACGCAGTATTTT.

The V call is TRBV20-1, the J call TRBJ1-1; possible D gene TRBD1, 5 bases. Trimming shortened V by 0 bases and J by 4 bases, and 6 bases separated the two germline ends. Germline values: CDR1 DFQATT, CDR2 SNEGSKA (reference sequence). This CDR3 spans 12 amino acids. The CDR3 here is CSAREGTTEAFF. The CDR3 nucleotides are TGCAGTGCTAGAGAGGGGACCACTGAAGCTTTCTTT.

The chain links TRBV4-1 to TRBJ2-3; the D gene is possibly TRBD2 (9 bases). CDR3 length equals 17 residues. Trimming shortened V by 8 bases and J by 5 bases, and 26 bases separated the two germline ends. Germline-derived CDR1 and CDR2 are MGHRA and YSYEKL. The CDR3 sequence: CASDRGLASSWGDTQYF. CDR3 sequence (DNA): TGCGCCAGCGACAGGGGACTAGCCTCCTCCTGGGGAGATACGCAGTATTTT.

The chain couples TRBV6-5 to TRBJ2-7, with D possibly TRBD1 on 5 matching bases. The V and J ends lost 2 bases and 2 bases respectively, with 16 bases between them. The CDR3 consists of 16 residues. Germline V CDR1 and CDR2: MNHEY, SVGAGI. CDR3: CASSYKGPPGPYEQYF. DNA of the CDR3: TGTGCCAGCAGTTACAAGGGCCCGCCAGGGCCCTACGAGCAGTACTTC.

This clonotype was recorded only once. The chain couples TRBV7-2 to TRBJ1-2; D remains unclear. The V end was cut by 5 bases, the J end by 5 bases, with 9 bases between. From germline, CDR1 is SGHTA and CDR2 FQGNSA. This CDR3 has 12 amino acids. The CDR3 protein is CASSMSTYGYTF. CDR3 coding DNA: TGTGCCAGCAGCATGAGTACATATGGCTACACCTTC.

The chain has TRBV19 and TRBJ1-1; TRBD1 might be the D (5 bases). Trimming removed 5 bases from V and 5 bases from J, with 18 bases in between. The CDR3 contains 15 residues. Germline CDR1 is LNHDA and CDR2 is SQIVND (reference sequence). The CDR3: CASSPQRGWVTEAFF. DNA of the CDR3: TGTGCCAGTAGTCCTCAAAGGGGTTGGGTAACTGAAGCTTTCTTT.

This clonotype appeared once. The chain recombines TRBV6-4 with TRBJ2-2; D not certain. The CDR3 consists of 15 residues. Deletions cut 6 bases from V and 3 bases from J, with 14 bases between. Germline V gene data show CDR1 as MRHNA and CDR2 as SNTAGT. This CDR3 is CASSVNPTDTGELFF. In DNA form, the CDR3 reads TGTGCCAGCAGCGTAAACCCGACCGACACCGGGGAGCTGTTTTTT.